This T cell receptor beta chain was documented in a study of technical replicates of blood from several donors (dated by TCRdb to the late 2010s). Via the germline V gene, CDR1 is MNHNS and CDR2 SASEGT. From the cysteine through the phenylalanine, the CDR3 covers 18 amino acids. Only the CDR3 DNA is retained, 54 bases long and in frame from the first base. V trim: 4 bases; J trim: 2 bases; unmatched bases: 16. Comment on this clone: Its antigen is still unknown. No base quality values were provided; no much bigger clone lies one nucleotide off.

Library preparation was by the immunoSEQ multiplex PCR assay. TCRdb took this table from immuneACCESS and kept in-frame rearrangements with V and J called. Such tables lack part of the clones; where checked against another copy, unresolved V genes explain under half of the gap, and the rest is unexplained. For this sample there are about 67,000 clones; 98% appear just once. Together, the top ten hold approximately 0.17% of the sample. Rearrangement joined TRBV6-1 to TRBJ2-5; 7 bases in the middle match TRBD1. This TCR was sampled from a human donor in good health. Sequenced input: T cells isolated from PBMCs. In nucleotides, the sequence is TGTGCCAGCAGTGCCGATGCATGGGGGACAGCCCGACAAGAGACCCAGTACTTC. It is translated as CASSADAWGTARQETQYF.